The T cell receptor (beta chain) under discussion was sequenced for a study of cytomegalovirus exposure and HLA in healthy donors. The wider study: From donors who were HLA-typed, an early data release held about 85 million unique TCRs.

The V gene lost 2 bases and the J gene lost 2 bases, with 10 bases spanning the gap. Germline V lookup: CDR1 SGHTA, CDR2 FQGTGA. The CDR3 length is 15 residues. Findings of the study overall: The HLA-A and HLA-B alleles of most subjects were reportedly predicted accurately from TCR beta sequences. Previous analysis showed most TCR beta V segments were productive about 87% or about 30% of the time.

The PCR was carried out with 60 Vbeta primers and 13 Jbeta primers. Libraries were prepared by immunoSEQ multiplex PCR; TCRdb keeps only in-frame clonotypes and omits some of them. The sample has over 150,000 clones, over 65% seen once; the top ten hold 3.5% to 4.5%. Of note for this clone: What it binds is unknown.

This sequence was found in an older woman in good health and CMV-seropositive. The chain has TRBV7-3 and TRBJ2-1; D is undetermined. Sequences were obtained from PBMCs. CDR3 sequence reads: CASSLGVATYNEQFF. The CDR3 DNA reads as TGTGCCAGCAGCTTAGGAGTAGCCACCTACAATGAGCAGTTCTTC.